This is a list of T cell receptor beta chains from one sample in a study of blood T cell repertoires in COVID-19. Libraries were prepared by immunoSEQ multiplex PCR; TCRdb keeps only in-frame clonotypes and omits some of them. The sample consists of 100,000 to 110,000 clones, approximately 86% of them appearing once. The material sequenced was peripheral blood. The receptors come from a middle-aged man with active or convalescent COVID-19. Each CDR3 is given with its conserved first and last residue. A D gene is named only where the DNA matches it firmly. Rows may omit the clone size; those that give it use once, few, many or a size class.

j_call d_call clone_size v_call cdr3_aa cdr3_nt
TRBJ1-5 NA NA TRBV30 CAWSVRGNQPQHF TGTGCCTGGAGTGTAAGGGGAAATCAGCCCCAGCATTTT
TRBJ2-5 TRBD2 NA TRBV19 CASSRSRVSGIGETQYF TGTGCCAGTAGTAGGTCACGGGTTAGCGGGATCGGAGAGACCCAGTACTTC
TRBJ1-6 TRBD1 once TRBV5-8 CASSSPKQGAGNSPLHF TGTGCCAGCAGCTCGCCAAAACAGGGGGCGGGTAATTCACCCCTCCACTTT
TRBJ2-7 NA NA TRBV7-5 CVRSPDRGRGEQYF TGTGTCAGAAGCCCCGACAGGGGGCGAGGCGAGCAGTACTTC
TRBJ2-6 NA once TRBV11-3 CASSLDGARAGANVLTF TGTGCCAGCAGCTTAGATGGGGCAAGGGCTGGGGCCAACGTCCTGACTTTC
TRBJ2-6 NA few TRBV30 CACPRGGSGANVLTF TGTGCCTGCCCTAGGGGGGGATCTGGGGCCAACGTCCTGACTTTC
TRBJ2-5 NA NA TRBV29-1 CSVVRYQETQYF TGCAGCGTTGTCAGGTACCAAGAGACCCAGTACTTC
TRBJ2-1 NA NA TRBV10-3 CAITSRDTNNNEQFF TGTGCCATCACCAGCCGGGACACGAACAACAATGAGCAGTTCTTC
TRBJ2-7 NA NA TRBV6-6 CASSYRRNYEQYF TGTGCCAGCAGTTATAGGCGGAACTACGAGCAGTACTTC
TRBJ2-3 TRBD1 NA TRBV29-1 CSGRSGTGGTDTQYF TGCAGCGGTAGATCCGGGACAGGGGGCACAGATACGCAGTATTTT
TRBJ2-6 NA NA TRBV7-3 CASSFQVSGANVLTF TGTGCCAGCAGCTTTCAAGTGAGTGGGGCCAACGTCCTGACTTTC
TRBJ1-1 NA once TRBV2 CASSALEGNTEAFF TGTGCCAGCAGCGCCCTGGAGGGGAACACTGAAGCTTTCTTT
TRBJ1-4 NA NA TRBV29-1 CSVGKGSNEKLFF TGCAGCGTGGGGAAGGGGTCTAATGAAAAACTGTTTTTT
TRBJ2-5 NA NA TRBV5-4 CASSIDSTGETQYF TGTGCCAGCAGCATAGACAGTACTGGAGAGACCCAGTACTTC
TRBJ1-1 NA NA TRBV19 CASSQGRGIEAFF TGTGCCAGTTCGCAGGGGAGAGGGATTGAAGCTTTCTTT
TRBJ2-2 TRBD2 NA TRBV2 CASSVLAGGTGELFF TGTGCCAGCAGTGTTTTAGCGGGAGGGACCGGGGAGCTGTTTTTT
TRBJ2-7 TRBD1 once TRBV11-2 CASSPGQGNYEQYF TGTGCCAGCAGCCCAGGACAGGGAAACTACGAGCAGTACTTC
TRBJ1-1 TRBD1 NA TRBV3-1/TRBV3-2 CASSQGQGWAFF TGTGCCAGCAGCCAAGGACAGGGGTGGGCTTTCTTT
TRBJ2-7 TRBD1 NA TRBV12-3/TRBV12-4 CASSPGQAYEQYF TGTGCCAGCAGTCCGGGACAGGCCTACGAGCAGTACTTC
TRBJ1-5 NA NA TRBV30 CAWRKQGGQPQHF TGTGCCTGGAGGAAGCAGGGAGGGCAGCCCCAGCATTTT
TRBJ2-5 TRBD2 NA TRBV5-1 CASSGGTRETQYF TGCGCCAGCAGCGGGGGGACTAGAGAGACCCAGTACTTC
TRBJ2-2 NA NA TRBV6-5 CASRGGWSTGELFF TGTGCCAGCAGGGGGGGTTGGAGCACCGGGGAGCTGTTTTTT
TRBJ2-3 NA once TRBV2 CASSDRSNTQYF TGTGCCAGCAGTGATCGGTCTAATACGCAGTATTTT
TRBJ1-1 TRBD1 NA TRBV6-2/TRBV6-3 CASSSEGQGNTEAFF TGTGCCAGCAGTTCTGAGGGACAGGGAAACACTGAAGCTTTCTTT
TRBJ2-3 NA NA TRBV24-1 CATSGGRLSTDTQYF TGTGCCACCAGTGGGGGGCGGCTGAGCACAGATACGCAGTATTTT
TRBJ2-1 NA NA TRBV5-1 CATRSRLRSPHNEQFF TGCGCCACCAGATCTAGATTGAGGAGTCCGCATAATGAGCAGTTCTTC
TRBJ1-2 NA NA TRBV11-2 CASSTRQNYGYTF TGTGCCAGCAGCACAAGACAAAACTATGGCTACACCTTC
TRBJ1-1 NA NA TRBV7-3 CASSLGRGNTEAFF TGTGCCAGCAGCTTAGGCAGGGGGAACACTGAAGCTTTCTTT
TRBJ2-2 NA NA TRBV27 CASSFGQGNTGELFF TGTGCCAGCAGTTTTGGCCAGGGGAACACCGGGGAGCTGTTTTTT
TRBJ2-7 TRBD1 NA TRBV29-1 CSGGQGANEQYF TGCAGCGGGGGACAGGGGGCTAACGAGCAGTACTTC
TRBJ1-6 TRBD1 NA TRBV19 CASSIAGQNSPLHF TGTGCCAGTAGTATAGCGGGACAGAATTCACCCCTCCACTTT
TRBJ1-5 NA NA TRBV15 CATTRQTGGNQPQHF TGTGCCACCACCCGCCAGACAGGCGGCAATCAGCCCCAGCATTTT
TRBJ1-2 NA NA TRBV2 CASSDQGGRAGYTF TGTGCCAGCAGTGACCAGGGCGGAAGGGCTGGCTACACCTTC
TRBJ2-2 NA NA TRBV10-1 CASSESSSVGELFF TGCGCCAGCAGTGAGTCGAGTTCCGTCGGGGAGCTGTTTTTT